Listed here is a single TCR beta chain. Its antigen remains unidentified. Profiled with immunoSEQ multiplex PCR; TCRdb holds only in-frame clones, not every one. Of over 150,000 clones listed, 80% to 90% were seen once; the top ten hold more than 0.4%. This sample was included in a study of T cell responses to AZD1222 COVID-19 vaccine. Whole-study results and caveats: It should be noted that donors were predominantly white British and more often female, and clonal diversity was possibly underestimated.

The CDR3 extends over 14 amino acids. Trimming pared 2 bases from V and 3 bases from J, leaving 10 bases between. Germline CDR1 is KGHSH and CDR2 is LQKENI. The J gene is TRBJ1-1, the V gene TRBV18; D unresolved. The TCR comes from an adult in good health. The material was peripheral blood, obtained on day 0 of AZD1222 vaccination. CDR3 region: CASSPGLGDTEAFF. DNA for the CDR3: TGTGCCAGCTCACCAGGTCTCGGCGACACTGAAGCTTTCTTT.